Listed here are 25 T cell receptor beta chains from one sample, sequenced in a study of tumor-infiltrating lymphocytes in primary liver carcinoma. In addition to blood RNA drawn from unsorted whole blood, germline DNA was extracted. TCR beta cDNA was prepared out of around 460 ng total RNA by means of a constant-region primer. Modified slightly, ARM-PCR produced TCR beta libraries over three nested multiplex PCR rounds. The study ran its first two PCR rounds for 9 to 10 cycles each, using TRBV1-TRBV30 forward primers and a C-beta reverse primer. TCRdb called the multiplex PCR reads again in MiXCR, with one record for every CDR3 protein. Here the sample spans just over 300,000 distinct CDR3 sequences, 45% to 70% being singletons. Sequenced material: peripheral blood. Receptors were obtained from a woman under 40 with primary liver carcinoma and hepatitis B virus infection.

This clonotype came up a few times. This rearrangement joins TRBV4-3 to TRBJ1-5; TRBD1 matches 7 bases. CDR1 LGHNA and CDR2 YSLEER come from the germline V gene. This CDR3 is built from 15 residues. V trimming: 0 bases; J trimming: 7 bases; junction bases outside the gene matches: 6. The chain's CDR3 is CASSQDRTGAQPQHF. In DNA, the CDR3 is TGCGCCAGCAGCCAAGATAGAACAGGGGCCCAGCCCCAGCATTTT.

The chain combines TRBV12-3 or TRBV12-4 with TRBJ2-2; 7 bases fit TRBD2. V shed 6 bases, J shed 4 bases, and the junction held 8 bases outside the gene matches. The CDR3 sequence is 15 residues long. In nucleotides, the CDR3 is TGTGCCAGCAGGTTTAGCGGGTGGGTCACCGGGGAGCTGTTTTTT. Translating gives CASRFSGWVTGELFF.

The CDR3 loop is CASSQNMETQYF. DNA of the CDR3: TGTGCCAGCAGCCAAAACATGGAGACCCAGTACTTC. This chain uses TRBV7-2 with TRBJ2-5; D gene ambiguous. Germline CDR1 and CDR2: SGHTA and FQGNSA. The CDR3 extends over 12 amino acids. V was trimmed by 5 bases and J by 5 bases, leaving 9 bases between them.

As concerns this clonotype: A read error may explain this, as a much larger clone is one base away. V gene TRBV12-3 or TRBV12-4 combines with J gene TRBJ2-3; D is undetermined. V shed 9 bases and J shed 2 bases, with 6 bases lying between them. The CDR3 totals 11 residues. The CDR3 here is CARSPTDTQYF. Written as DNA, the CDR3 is TGTGCCAGGAGCCCCACAGATACGCAGTATTTT.

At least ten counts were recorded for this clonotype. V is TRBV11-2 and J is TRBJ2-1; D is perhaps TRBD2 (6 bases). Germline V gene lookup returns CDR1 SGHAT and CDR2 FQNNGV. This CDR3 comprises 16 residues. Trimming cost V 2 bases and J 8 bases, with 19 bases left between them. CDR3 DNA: TGTGCCAGCAGCTTACGCGGAGCTCAGGGAGGCGATGAGCAGTTCTTC. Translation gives CASSLRGAQGGDEQFF.

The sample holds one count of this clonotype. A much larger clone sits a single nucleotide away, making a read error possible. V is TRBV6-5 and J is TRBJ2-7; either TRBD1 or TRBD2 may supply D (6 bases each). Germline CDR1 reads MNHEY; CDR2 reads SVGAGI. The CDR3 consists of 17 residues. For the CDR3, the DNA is TGTGCCAGCAGTTACTCGTCGGGGGCGGGGAGCTCCTACCAGCAGTACTTC. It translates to CASSYSSGAGSSYQQYF.

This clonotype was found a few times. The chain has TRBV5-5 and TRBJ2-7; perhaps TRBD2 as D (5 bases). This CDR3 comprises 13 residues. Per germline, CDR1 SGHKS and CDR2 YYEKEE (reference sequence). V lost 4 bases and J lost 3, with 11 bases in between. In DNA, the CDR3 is TGTGCCAGCAGCCCGGTCGGAGGCTACGAGCAGTACTTC. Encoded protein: CASSPVGGYEQYF.

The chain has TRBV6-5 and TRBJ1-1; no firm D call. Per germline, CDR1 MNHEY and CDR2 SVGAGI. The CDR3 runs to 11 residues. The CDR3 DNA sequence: TGTACCTGCAGTTACGCAGATGTAGCTTTCTTT. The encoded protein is CTCSYADVAFF.

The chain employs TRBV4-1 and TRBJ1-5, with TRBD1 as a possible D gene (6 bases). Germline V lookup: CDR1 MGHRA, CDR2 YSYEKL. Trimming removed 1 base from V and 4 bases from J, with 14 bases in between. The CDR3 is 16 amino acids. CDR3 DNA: TGCGCCAGCAGCCAAGGCCACACAGGGCGAAATCAGCCCCAGCATTTT. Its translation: CASSQGHTGRNQPQHF.

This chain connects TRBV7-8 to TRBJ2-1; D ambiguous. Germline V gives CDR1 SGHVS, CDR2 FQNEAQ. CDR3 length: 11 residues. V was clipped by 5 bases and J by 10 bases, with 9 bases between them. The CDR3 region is CASSILGEQFF. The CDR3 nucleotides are TGTGCCAGCAGCATCCTAGGGGAGCAGTTCTTC.

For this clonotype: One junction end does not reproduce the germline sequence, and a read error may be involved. Here the CDR3 reads CASTRTSGDNEQLF. The CDR3 region has the DNA TGTGCCAGCACCAGGACTAGCGGTGACAATGAGCAGCTCTTC. The chain joins TRBV5-4 to TRBJ2-1, with 10 bases identical to TRBD2. This CDR3 spans 14 amino acids. Germline V gives CDR1 SGHNT, CDR2 YYREEE (reference sequence).

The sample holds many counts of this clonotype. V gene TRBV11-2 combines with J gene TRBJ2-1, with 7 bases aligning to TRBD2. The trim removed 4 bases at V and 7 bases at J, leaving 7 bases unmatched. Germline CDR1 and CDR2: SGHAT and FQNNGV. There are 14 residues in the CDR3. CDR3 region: CASSSGLGSNEQFF. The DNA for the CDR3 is TGTGCCAGCAGCTCAGGACTAGGATCTAATGAGCAGTTCTTC. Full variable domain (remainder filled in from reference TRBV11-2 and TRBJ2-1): EAGVAQSPRYKIIEKRQSVAFWCNPISGHATLYWYQQILGQGPKLLIQFQNNGVVDDSQLPKDRFSAERLKGVDSTLKIQPAKLEDSAVYLCASSSGLGSNEQFFGPGTRLTVL.

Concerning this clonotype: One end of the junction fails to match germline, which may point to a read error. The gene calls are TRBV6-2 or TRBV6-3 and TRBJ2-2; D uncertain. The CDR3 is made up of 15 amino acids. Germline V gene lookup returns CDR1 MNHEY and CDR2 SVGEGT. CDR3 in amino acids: CTSSYVRQKFGELFF. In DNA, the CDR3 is TGTACCAGCAGTTACGTAAGACAAAAGTTCGGGGAGCTGTTTTTT.

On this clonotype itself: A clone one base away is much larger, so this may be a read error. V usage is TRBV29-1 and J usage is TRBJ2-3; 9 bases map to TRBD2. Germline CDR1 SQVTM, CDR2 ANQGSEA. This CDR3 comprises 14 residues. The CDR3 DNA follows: TGCAGCGTTGATACAGGGACTAGCATAGATACGCAGTATTTT. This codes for CSVDTGTSIDTQYF.

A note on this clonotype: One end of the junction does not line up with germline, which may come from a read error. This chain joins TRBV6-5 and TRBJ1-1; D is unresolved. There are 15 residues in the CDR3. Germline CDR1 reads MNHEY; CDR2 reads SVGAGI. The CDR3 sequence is CANSYSPRMNTEAFF. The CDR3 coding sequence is TGTGCCAACAGTTACTCTCCCAGGATGAACACTGAAGCTTTCTTT.

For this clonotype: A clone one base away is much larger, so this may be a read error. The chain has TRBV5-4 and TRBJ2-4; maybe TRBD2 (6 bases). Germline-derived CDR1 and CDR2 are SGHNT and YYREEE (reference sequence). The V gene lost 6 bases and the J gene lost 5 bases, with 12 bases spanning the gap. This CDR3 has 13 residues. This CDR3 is CASNRSGENIQYF. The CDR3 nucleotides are TGTGCCAGCAACAGGTCGGGGGAAAACATTCAGTACTTC.

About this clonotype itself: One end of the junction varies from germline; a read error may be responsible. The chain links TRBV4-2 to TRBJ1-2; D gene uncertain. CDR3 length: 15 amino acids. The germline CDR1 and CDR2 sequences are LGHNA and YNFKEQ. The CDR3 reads CASSQDLGVSYGHTF. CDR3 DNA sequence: TGTGCCAGCAGCCAAGATCTCGGAGTGAGCTATGGCCACACCTTC.

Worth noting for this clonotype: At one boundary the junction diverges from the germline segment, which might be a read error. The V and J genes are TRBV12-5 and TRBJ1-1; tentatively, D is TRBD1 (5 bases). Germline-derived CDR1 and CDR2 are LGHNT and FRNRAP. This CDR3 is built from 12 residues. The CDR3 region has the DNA TGTGATAGTGGCCTGGGGGGGACTGGAGCTTTCTTT. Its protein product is CDSGLGGTGAFF.

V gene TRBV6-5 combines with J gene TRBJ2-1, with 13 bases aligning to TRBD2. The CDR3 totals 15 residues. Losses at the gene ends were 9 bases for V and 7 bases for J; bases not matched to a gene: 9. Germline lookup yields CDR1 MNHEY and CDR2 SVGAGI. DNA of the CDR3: TGTGCCAGTACCTCGACTAGCGGGAGGTCAAATGAGCAGTTCTTC. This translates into CASTSTSGRSNEQFF.

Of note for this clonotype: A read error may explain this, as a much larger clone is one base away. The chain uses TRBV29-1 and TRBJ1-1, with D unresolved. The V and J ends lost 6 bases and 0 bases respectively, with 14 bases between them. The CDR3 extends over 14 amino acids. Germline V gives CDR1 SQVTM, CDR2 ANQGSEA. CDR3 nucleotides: TGCAGCGTCCACGCCAGACTGGTGAACACTGAAGCTTTCTTT. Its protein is CSVHARLVNTEAFF.

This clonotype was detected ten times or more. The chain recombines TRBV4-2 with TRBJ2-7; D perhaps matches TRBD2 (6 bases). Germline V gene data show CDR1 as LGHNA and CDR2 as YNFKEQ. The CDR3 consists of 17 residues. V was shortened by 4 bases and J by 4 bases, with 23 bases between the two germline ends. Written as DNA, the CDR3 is TGTGCCAGCAGCCCGGACCAGACGGGACTCAACCCATACGAGCAGTACTTC. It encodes CASSPDQTGLNPYEQYF.

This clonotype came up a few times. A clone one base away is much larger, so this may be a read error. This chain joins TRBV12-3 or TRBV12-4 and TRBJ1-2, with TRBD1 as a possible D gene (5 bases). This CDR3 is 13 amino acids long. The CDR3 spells CACRDQGLDGYTF. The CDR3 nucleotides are TGTGCCTGCAGAGATCAGGGTCTGGATGGCTACACCTTC.

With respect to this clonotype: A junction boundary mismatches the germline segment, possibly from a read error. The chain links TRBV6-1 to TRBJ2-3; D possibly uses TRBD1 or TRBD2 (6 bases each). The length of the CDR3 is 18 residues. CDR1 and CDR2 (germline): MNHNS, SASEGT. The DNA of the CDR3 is TGTGGCAGCAGTGAACAGGGTTGGCTTGCTACTAGCACTGATATGCAGTATTTT. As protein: CGSSEQGWLATSTDMQYF.

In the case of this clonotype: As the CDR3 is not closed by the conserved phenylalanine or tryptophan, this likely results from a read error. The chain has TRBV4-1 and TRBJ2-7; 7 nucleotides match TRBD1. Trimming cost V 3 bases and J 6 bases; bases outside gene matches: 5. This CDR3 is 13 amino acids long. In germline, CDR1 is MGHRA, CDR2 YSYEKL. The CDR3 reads CASSHDRVSEQYY. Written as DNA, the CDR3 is TGCGCCAGCAGCCACGACAGGGTCAGCGAGCAGTACTAC.

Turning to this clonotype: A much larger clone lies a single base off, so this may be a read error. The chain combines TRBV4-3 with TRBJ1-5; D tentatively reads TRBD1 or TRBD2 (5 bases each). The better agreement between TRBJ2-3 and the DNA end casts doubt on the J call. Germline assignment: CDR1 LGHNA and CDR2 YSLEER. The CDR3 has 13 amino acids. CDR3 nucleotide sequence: TGCGCCAGCAGCCAAGCCAGGGACCAGCCCCAGTATTTT. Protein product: CASSQARDQPQYF.